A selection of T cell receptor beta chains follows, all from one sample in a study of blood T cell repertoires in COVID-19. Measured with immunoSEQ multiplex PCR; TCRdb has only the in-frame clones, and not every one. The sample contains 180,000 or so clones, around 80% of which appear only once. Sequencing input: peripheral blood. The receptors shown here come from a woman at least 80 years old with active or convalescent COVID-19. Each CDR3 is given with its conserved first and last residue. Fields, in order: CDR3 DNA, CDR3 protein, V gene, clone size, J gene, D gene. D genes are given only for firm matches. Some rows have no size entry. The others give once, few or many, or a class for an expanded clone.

CDR3nt: TGTGCCAGCAGCCGATTCCCCAAGCCGGGACAACAATCAGATACGCAGTATTTT
CDR3aa: CASSRFPKPGQQSDTQYF
v_gene: TRBV7-9
abundance: NA
j_gene: TRBJ2-3
d_gene: NA

CDR3nt: TGTGCCAGCCTCAGGGGCCTCCAAGAGACCCAGTACTTC
CDR3aa: CASLRGLQETQYF
v_gene: TRBV6-5
abundance: once
j_gene: TRBJ2-5
d_gene: NA

CDR3nt: TGTGCCAGCAGCTCGGAGCGGGGGTACTATGGCTACACCTTC
CDR3aa: CASSSERGYYGYTF
v_gene: TRBV6-9
abundance: NA
j_gene: TRBJ1-2
d_gene: NA

CDR3nt: TGTGCCAGCAGCCACTCTGGGACACGGTCGAACACTGAAGCTTTCTTT
CDR3aa: CASSHSGTRSNTEAFF
v_gene: TRBV7-9
abundance: NA
j_gene: TRBJ1-1
d_gene: NA

CDR3nt: TGCGCCAGCAGCTCGGGACAGCTTAATGAAAAACTGTTTTTT
CDR3aa: CASSSGQLNEKLFF
v_gene: TRBV5-1
abundance: NA
j_gene: TRBJ1-4
d_gene: TRBD1

CDR3nt: TGTGCCAGCAGCCGGGGGGGTTTCGGCAATCAGCCCCAGCATTTT
CDR3aa: CASSRGGFGNQPQHF
v_gene: TRBV2
abundance: once
j_gene: TRBJ1-5
d_gene: NA

CDR3nt: TGTGCCACCAGTGATTCTGGGGCCGGGGAGACCCAGTACTTC
CDR3aa: CATSDSGAGETQYF
v_gene: TRBV24-1
abundance: NA
j_gene: TRBJ2-5
d_gene: NA

CDR3nt: TGTGCCAGCAGCCAAGATGGAGTACCCAAAAACATTCAGTACTTC
CDR3aa: CASSQDGVPKNIQYF
v_gene: TRBV4-2
abundance: NA
j_gene: TRBJ2-4
d_gene: NA

CDR3nt: TGTGCCAGCAGCGTAGACAGGGTTAGTGGAAAACTGTTTTTT
CDR3aa: CASSVDRVSGKLFF
v_gene: TRBV2
abundance: NA
j_gene: TRBJ1-4
d_gene: TRBD1

CDR3nt: TGCGCCAGCAGCTTGAGTTCAGGGGGGCCTAACTACGAGCAGTACTTC
CDR3aa: CASSLSSGGPNYEQYF
v_gene: TRBV5-1
abundance: NA
j_gene: TRBJ2-7
d_gene: NA

CDR3nt: TGTGCCAGCAGCCAAGACGGGGGGGCCGCCAAAAACATTCAGTACTTC
CDR3aa: CASSQDGGAAKNIQYF
v_gene: TRBV4-2
abundance: NA
j_gene: TRBJ2-4
d_gene: TRBD2

CDR3nt: TGTGCCAGCAGCTTAGATTTAGCTTATAATTCACCCCTCCACTTT
CDR3aa: CASSLDLAYNSPLHF
v_gene: TRBV7-9
abundance: few
j_gene: TRBJ1-6
d_gene: NA

CDR3nt: TGCGCCAGCAGCTCTAGCGGGTCCCAAGAGACCCAGTACTTC
CDR3aa: CASSSSGSQETQYF
v_gene: TRBV5-1
abundance: NA
j_gene: TRBJ2-5
d_gene: TRBD2

CDR3nt: TGTGCCAGCAGTACTTACGACAGGGAGGACACTGAAGCTTTCTTT
CDR3aa: CASSTYDREDTEAFF
v_gene: TRBV6-5
abundance: NA
j_gene: TRBJ1-1
d_gene: TRBD1

CDR3nt: TGTGCCAGCAGCCCAGAGAGTCTAGGGGGCGGGGTCCCTAAGGCCCAGTACTTC
CDR3aa: CASSPESLGGGVPKAQYF
v_gene: TRBV7-2
abundance: NA
j_gene: TRBJ2-5
d_gene: NA

CDR3nt: TGTGCCAGCAGCTTAGATCTTCCGCAAGGAGGGGAGACCCAGTACTTC
CDR3aa: CASSLDLPQGGETQYF
v_gene: TRBV11-2
abundance: NA
j_gene: TRBJ2-5
d_gene: NA

CDR3nt: TGTGCCAGCATCCAAGGGGGCGGCAAGGGCAATCAGCCCCAGCATTTT
CDR3aa: CASIQGGGKGNQPQHF
v_gene: TRBV28
abundance: NA
j_gene: TRBJ1-5
d_gene: TRBD1

CDR3nt: TGTGCCAGCAGCAGGTCGGCTAGCGACCAAGAGACCCAGTACTTC
CDR3aa: CASSRSASDQETQYF
v_gene: TRBV7-2
abundance: NA
j_gene: TRBJ2-5
d_gene: NA

CDR3nt: TGTGCCAGCAGTCCCTTTGCGGGATCACCCCTCCACTTT
CDR3aa: CASSPFAGSPLHF
v_gene: TRBV28
abundance: NA
j_gene: TRBJ1-6
d_gene: NA

CDR3nt: TGCGCCAGCAGCCAGGTGGTGGGTCCCGGGGAGCTGTTTTTT
CDR3aa: CASSQVVGPGELFF
v_gene: TRBV5-1
abundance: NA
j_gene: TRBJ2-2
d_gene: NA

CDR3nt: TGTGCCAGTAGTGTAGGACAGGGCAAAGCTTTCTTT
CDR3aa: CASSVGQGKAFF
v_gene: TRBV19
abundance: NA
j_gene: TRBJ1-1
d_gene: TRBD1

CDR3nt: TGCAGCGTTGCCCCCGCCGGCACTGAAGCTTTCTTT
CDR3aa: CSVAPAGTEAFF
v_gene: TRBV29-1
abundance: many
j_gene: TRBJ1-1
d_gene: NA

CDR3nt: TGTGCCAGTAGTTCACCGTGGACAGGGGGGTTAAATGAAAAACTGTTTTTT
CDR3aa: CASSSPWTGGLNEKLFF
v_gene: TRBV19
abundance: NA
j_gene: TRBJ1-4
d_gene: TRBD1

CDR3nt: TGTGCCAGCAGCTTTCTCGGACTAGCGGGGGCCCCAGATACGCAGTATTTT
CDR3aa: CASSFLGLAGAPDTQYF
v_gene: TRBV11-2
abundance: NA
j_gene: TRBJ2-3
d_gene: TRBD2

CDR3nt: TGTGCCAGCAGTTATTCCGGGACAGGGAACACCATATATTTT
CDR3aa: CASSYSGTGNTIYF
v_gene: TRBV27
abundance: few
j_gene: TRBJ1-3
d_gene: TRBD1

CDR3nt: TGTGCCAGCAGTTCACAGGGGTTCGATAATTCACCCCTCCACTTT
CDR3aa: CASSSQGFDNSPLHF
v_gene: TRBV2
abundance: NA
j_gene: TRBJ1-6
d_gene: TRBD1

CDR3nt: TGTGCCAGCTCACCACAGGGGACAGAGGATTCACCCCTCCACTTT
CDR3aa: CASSPQGTEDSPLHF
v_gene: TRBV18
abundance: NA
j_gene: TRBJ1-6
d_gene: TRBD1

CDR3nt: TGCGCCAGCAGCTTGGCCGAACTAGCGGGGAGCGGGGAGCTGTTTTTT
CDR3aa: CASSLAELAGSGELFF
v_gene: TRBV5-1
abundance: NA
j_gene: TRBJ2-2
d_gene: TRBD2

CDR3nt: TGTGCCTGGAGTCGGACAGGGGCTAACTATGGCTACACCTTC
CDR3aa: CAWSRTGANYGYTF
v_gene: TRBV30
abundance: once
j_gene: TRBJ1-2
d_gene: TRBD1

CDR3nt: TGTGCCAGCAGTTTTGCCGAGAGGACTGAAGCTTTCTTT
CDR3aa: CASSFAERTEAFF
v_gene: TRBV12-3/TRBV12-4
abundance: NA
j_gene: TRBJ1-1
d_gene: NA

CDR3nt: TGTGCCAGCAGTGAAGACAGCGGTCAGCCCCAGCATTTT
CDR3aa: CASSEDSGQPQHF
v_gene: TRBV2
abundance: NA
j_gene: TRBJ1-5
d_gene: NA

CDR3nt: TGTGCCAGCAGCTCCTCTCCACTCTACGAGCAGTACTTC
CDR3aa: CASSSSPLYEQYF
v_gene: TRBV7-9
abundance: NA
j_gene: TRBJ2-7
d_gene: NA

CDR3nt: TGTGCCAGCAGTTTCTTCAGGGGGAGCAATCAGCCCCAGCATTTT
CDR3aa: CASSFFRGSNQPQHF
v_gene: TRBV28
abundance: NA
j_gene: TRBJ1-5
d_gene: TRBD1

CDR3nt: TGTGCCAGCAGCCGTGACAGGGGGAACACTGAAGCTTTCTTT
CDR3aa: CASSRDRGNTEAFF
v_gene: TRBV11-2
abundance: NA
j_gene: TRBJ1-1
d_gene: TRBD1

CDR3nt: TGCGCCAGCAGCCAGGACAGGACAAGCACAGATACGCAGTATTTT
CDR3aa: CASSQDRTSTDTQYF
v_gene: TRBV4-1
abundance: NA
j_gene: TRBJ2-3
d_gene: TRBD1

CDR3nt: TGTGCCAGCAGCCCGTCGGGGATCCAAGAGACCCAGTACTTC
CDR3aa: CASSPSGIQETQYF
v_gene: TRBV3-1/TRBV3-2
abundance: NA
j_gene: TRBJ2-5
d_gene: NA

CDR3nt: TGTGCCAGTGTTCTGGGACAGGGCGAAAAACTGTTTTTT
CDR3aa: CASVLGQGEKLFF
v_gene: TRBV19
abundance: NA
j_gene: TRBJ1-4
d_gene: TRBD1

CDR3nt: TGCAGCGTTAACCCGGGACAGGGTTACGAGCAGTACTTC
CDR3aa: CSVNPGQGYEQYF
v_gene: TRBV29-1
abundance: few
j_gene: TRBJ2-7
d_gene: TRBD1

CDR3nt: TGTGCCAGCAGCTCCACAAACACTGAAGCTTTCTTT
CDR3aa: CASSSTNTEAFF
v_gene: TRBV7-8
abundance: NA
j_gene: TRBJ1-1
d_gene: NA

CDR3nt: TGTGCCAGCAGCTTAGTAGAACAGGGTACGGGAACTGAAGCTTTCTTT
CDR3aa: CASSLVEQGTGTEAFF
v_gene: TRBV7-2
abundance: NA
j_gene: TRBJ1-1
d_gene: NA

CDR3nt: TGTGCCAGCTCACCACCGGGACAGGGTGGATATGGCTACACCTTC
CDR3aa: CASSPPGQGGYGYTF
v_gene: TRBV18
abundance: NA
j_gene: TRBJ1-2
d_gene: TRBD1

CDR3nt: TGCAGTGCTAGTAAAAAGGTCGCAGGGTCTCTTTTCTACGAGCAGTACTTC
CDR3aa: CSASKKVAGSLFYEQYF
v_gene: TRBV20-1
abundance: NA
j_gene: TRBJ2-7
d_gene: NA

CDR3nt: TGCGCCAGCAGCTTGGCCCGGCAAGAGACCCAGTACTTC
CDR3aa: CASSLARQETQYF
v_gene: TRBV5-1
abundance: NA
j_gene: TRBJ2-5
d_gene: NA

CDR3nt: TGTGCCACCAGTTTGGGTCGCGGACAGAATTCACCCCTCCACTTT
CDR3aa: CATSLGRGQNSPLHF
v_gene: TRBV24-1
abundance: NA
j_gene: TRBJ1-6
d_gene: NA

CDR3nt: TGCGCCAGCAGCCCCGGACAGGGGTACACCATATATTTT
CDR3aa: CASSPGQGYTIYF
v_gene: TRBV5-1
abundance: NA
j_gene: TRBJ1-3
d_gene: TRBD1

CDR3nt: TGTGCCAGCAGCAGAGGAGGGTACGAGCAGTACTTC
CDR3aa: CASSRGGYEQYF
v_gene: TRBV12-3/TRBV12-4
abundance: NA
j_gene: TRBJ2-7
d_gene: NA

CDR3nt: TGTGCCAGCAGCGCGGACAGGGGGTTGGAGACCCAGTACTTC
CDR3aa: CASSADRGLETQYF
v_gene: TRBV11-3
abundance: NA
j_gene: TRBJ2-5
d_gene: TRBD1

CDR3nt: TGTGCCAGCGGAGGACTTTTAATCTACGAGCAGTACTTC
CDR3aa: CASGGLLIYEQYF
v_gene: TRBV27
abundance: NA
j_gene: TRBJ2-7
d_gene: NA

CDR3nt: TGCGCCAGCAGCTCGCGGGGACAGGGGAGTTCACCCCTCCACTTT
CDR3aa: CASSSRGQGSSPLHF
v_gene: TRBV5-1
abundance: NA
j_gene: TRBJ1-6
d_gene: TRBD1

CDR3nt: TGTGCCAGCAGTTTATCGAATCCAGGGGTGACAGATACGCAGTATTTT
CDR3aa: CASSLSNPGVTDTQYF
v_gene: TRBV27
abundance: NA
j_gene: TRBJ2-3
d_gene: NA

CDR3nt: TGTGCCAGCAGCTTAGGACAAAACACTGAAGCTTTCTTT
CDR3aa: CASSLGQNTEAFF
v_gene: TRBV11-3
abundance: NA
j_gene: TRBJ1-1
d_gene: NA

CDR3nt: TGTGCCAGCAGTTATCGGCAGGGTGGTTCACCCCTCCACTTT
CDR3aa: CASSYRQGGSPLHF
v_gene: TRBV6-5
abundance: NA
j_gene: TRBJ1-6
d_gene: NA

CDR3nt: TGTGCCAGCGGACCGACAGCGGGGAATGACAATGAGCAGTTCTTC
CDR3aa: CASGPTAGNDNEQFF
v_gene: TRBV6-6
abundance: NA
j_gene: TRBJ2-1
d_gene: TRBD2

CDR3nt: TGTGCCAGCAGTGGTGCGGGACAGGGTATCGCCTACGAGCAGTACTTC
CDR3aa: CASSGAGQGIAYEQYF
v_gene: TRBV2
abundance: once
j_gene: TRBJ2-7
d_gene: TRBD1

CDR3nt: TGTGCCAGCAGCCAAGATTGGACAGGGTTGGACGAGCAGTACTTC
CDR3aa: CASSQDWTGLDEQYF
v_gene: TRBV4-2
abundance: once
j_gene: TRBJ2-7
d_gene: TRBD1

CDR3nt: TGTGCCAGCAGCCCAGTGGGGGGGAATGAGCAGTTCTTC
CDR3aa: CASSPVGGNEQFF
v_gene: TRBV11-3
abundance: NA
j_gene: TRBJ2-1
d_gene: TRBD2

CDR3nt: TGTGCCAGTCAGGGACAGGGTAATGGGAAAGCTTTCTTT
CDR3aa: CASQGQGNGKAFF
v_gene: TRBV28
abundance: NA
j_gene: TRBJ1-1
d_gene: TRBD1

CDR3nt: TGTGCCAGCAGCCAATGGATGACAGACACCGGGGAGCTGTTTTTT
CDR3aa: CASSQWMTDTGELFF
v_gene: TRBV3-1/TRBV3-2
abundance: many
j_gene: TRBJ2-2
d_gene: NA

CDR3nt: TGTGCCAGCAGCCAAGCTGGGGGCAGGACTAATGAAAAACTGTTTTTT
CDR3aa: CASSQAGGRTNEKLFF
v_gene: TRBV3-1/TRBV3-2
abundance: NA
j_gene: TRBJ1-4
d_gene: NA

CDR3nt: TGTGCCAGCACCATGGAAGGGAGAGAAAAACTGTTTTTT
CDR3aa: CASTMEGREKLFF
v_gene: TRBV2
abundance: NA
j_gene: TRBJ1-4
d_gene: NA